These T cell receptor beta chains were read from a single sample in a study of T cell repertoires in cytomegalovirus infection. Using its own MiXCR run on the reads, TCRdb lists one record per CDR3 protein. The sample shows more than 400,000 distinct CDR3 sequences, 26% of them seen only once. Sample: PBMCs. All receptors derive from a human donor in good health (CMV status not recorded). Some clones in this sample may be carry-over from other donors' samples. Each CDR3 is given without its conserved first and last residue.

CDR3: ASMGTAEAF
V: TRBV6-5

CDR3: AISDPPGDNQPQH
V: TRBV10-3

CDR3: ASSPWTGQDTQY
V: TRBV27

CDR3: ASSLPSVGGETQY
V: TRBV28

CDR3: ASSYGGSTDTQY
V: TRBV6-2/TRBV6-3

CDR3: ASSLGGDDTEAF
V: TRBV28

CDR3: ASSLAGAGLSTDTQY
V: TRBV5-1

CDR3: ASGRDRGLEQY
V: TRBV2

CDR3: ATGTGENEQF
V: TRBV24-1

CDR3: ASSQDVSGDPFRDANINEQF
V: TRBV4-3

CDR3: ASSSRAGANYGYT
V: TRBV5-1

CDR3: ASSTRQGPNEKLF
V: TRBV7-6

CDR3: ARQRGLAGGEQY
V: TRBV25-1

CDR3: ASSPVRSGSYEQY
V: TRBV2

CDR3: ASRMLEDSLAGELF
V: TRBV6-2/TRBV6-3

CDR3: ASSRGPTSTDTQY
V: TRBV4-1

CDR3: ASSHGDRDKNIQY
V: TRBV11-3

CDR3: ASSPLAGEGSGELF
V: TRBV11-2

CDR3: ATSDATSGESPNEQF
V: TRBV24-1

CDR3: ASSPEPTSGFTDTQY
V: TRBV6-2/TRBV6-3

CDR3: ASTRLAGHYEQY
V: TRBV27

CDR3: ASSLATGWGNEQF
V: TRBV7-2

CDR3: ASSDEGTRGEKLF
V: TRBV7-9

CDR3: ASSQDAAGGPGETQY
V: TRBV4-3

CDR3: ASNPGTSGSANTGELF
V: TRBV12-3/TRBV12-4